This T cell receptor (beta chain) derives from a study of T-cell reconstitution after alpha-beta-depleted transplantation in children. Between the trimmed V and J ends, which lost 1 base and 2 bases, there was a span of 15 bases. The CDR3 length is 16 residues. The germline CDR1 and CDR2 sequences are MNHEY and SVGEGT. This clonotype was counted ten times or more. Unique molecular identifiers featured in how the TCRbeta library was prepared. TCRdb analysed the PCR reads with MiXCR anew, one entry per CDR3 protein. The table shows 210,000 or so distinct CDR3 sequences, with 8% to 10% occurring only once.

The J gene is TRBJ2-7, the V gene TRBV6-2 or TRBV6-3; D is uncertain. The source is a human donor who donated a stem cell graft to a child with acute lymphoblastic leukemia. Source: PBMCs from the stem cell graft donor, taken from the stem cell graft. The CDR3 DNA reads TGTGCCAGCAGTTACTTGGCCGATACCCAAGCCTACGAGCAGTACTTC. Encoded protein: CASSYLADTQAYEQYF.